This T cell receptor beta chain was identified in a study of blood T cell repertoires in COVID-19. For the study at large: The cDNA or gDNA used as material had been derived from T cells, B-cell-depleted T cells, or PBMCs.

The repertoire was sequenced with immunoSEQ multiplex PCR; TCRdb's copy has only in-frame clones and lacks some. The sample comprises fewer than 500,000 clones, over 75% of which are singletons, and 0.9% to 1.2% rests with the top ten. The germline V and J ends were trimmed by 1 base and 7 bases, with 10 bases remaining between them. The CDR3 sequence is 13 residues long. Germline V gene sequence: CDR1 MDHEN, CDR2 SYDVKM. Those who participated ranged in age from 18 to 89 years and resided in about two dozen US areas. The receptor comes from a man younger than 45 who had recovered from COVID-19. The specimen was PBMCs or T cells enriched from blood (not recorded which). The rearrangement uses TRBV28 and TRBJ1-1; D gene unclear. The CDR3 sequence: CASSLFSAGEAFF. CDR3 bases: TGTGCCAGCAGTTTATTTTCAGCAGGTGAAGCTTTCTTT.